These 28 T cell receptor beta chains share one sample of origin, sequenced in a study of T-cell memory formation after mild COVID-19. TCRdb processed the 5' RACE reads anew with MiXCR; each CDR3 protein has one entry. The sample has roughly 450,000 distinct CDR3 sequences, around a sixth seen once. The sequenced material came from PBMCs or a T cell subset sorted from them (not recorded which). The receptors were gathered from an adult woman who had mild COVID-19 (a few samples of this study predate the infection). Cell type and time point are not known.

The chain uses TRBV3-1 and TRBJ2-1, with D possibly being TRBD1 (5 bases). Germline V gene data show CDR1 as LGHDT and CDR2 as YNNKEL (reference sequence). The CDR3 is 17 amino acids. V dropped 3 bases and J dropped 4 bases, with 19 bases sitting between them. The CDR3 loop reads CASSHKVLGKGYNEQFF. CDR3 bases: TGTGCCAGCAGCCACAAAGTGCTAGGGAAGGGGTACAATGAGCAGTTCTTC.

This clonotype was found a few times. The chain has TRBV29-1 and TRBJ2-7; perhaps D is TRBD1 or TRBD2 (5 bases each). Germline assignment: CDR1 SQVTM and CDR2 ANQGSEA. Trimming removed 2 bases from V and 4 bases from J, with 18 bases in between. The CDR3 has 15 amino acids. CDR3 DNA: TGCAGCGTTGAATCCGGAGGACATTCATCGTACGAGCAGTACTTC. It codes for CSVESGGHSSYEQYF.

The table lists this clonotype with a few counts. The chain joins TRBV7-2 to TRBJ2-1, with TRBD2 matching over 10 bases. The CDR3 has 15 amino acids. Per germline, CDR1 SGHTA and CDR2 FQGNSA. Germline trimming cut 5 bases from V and 7 bases from J; bases unmatched to any gene: 8. CDR3: CASSPEPSGRNEQFF. CDR3 coding DNA: TGTGCCAGCAGCCCCGAGCCTAGCGGGAGAAATGAGCAGTTCTTC.

This clonotype has just a few counts. V gene TRBV20-1 combines with J gene TRBJ2-7; D is perhaps TRBD1 (6 bases). The CDR3 consists of 14 residues. V shed 0 bases and J shed 2 bases, with 11 bases lying between them. Germline CDR1 DFQATT, CDR2 SNEGSKA (reference sequence). This CDR3 is CSAREGGGTYEQYF. The DNA of the CDR3 is TGCAGTGCTAGAGAGGGTGGGGGCACCTACGAGCAGTACTTC.

The chain carries TRBV27 and TRBJ2-7; 9 positions match TRBD2. From germline, CDR1 is MNHEY and CDR2 SMNVEV (reference sequence). This CDR3 has 15 amino acids. V shed 9 bases, J shed 3 bases, and the junction held 12 bases outside the gene matches. The CDR3 region has the DNA TGTGCCAGTTCCGTTGGTCCTAGCGGGATCTACGAGCAGTACTTC. This gives the protein CASSVGPSGIYEQYF.

This clonotype turned up a few times. The chain uses TRBV5-6 and TRBJ2-1; the D is unclear. Germline V CDR1 and CDR2: SGHDT, YYEEEE. V was shortened by 5 bases and J by 8 bases, with 23 bases between the two germline ends. The CDR3 length is 16 residues. The CDR3 nucleotides read TGTGCCAGCAGATCCCTTGGTCTCGAGATGGTTCATGAGCAGTTCTTC. Its protein product is CASRSLGLEMVHEQFF.

The chain links TRBV12-3 or TRBV12-4 to TRBJ1-2; TRBD1 might be the D (5 bases). CDR3 size: 12 residues. V was clipped by 4 bases and J by 8 bases, with 11 bases between them. In DNA form, the CDR3 reads TGTGCCAGCAGTTCTGGGACCCCAGGCTACACCTTC. Its protein is CASSSGTPGYTF.

There are many counts of this clonotype. V is TRBV12-3 or TRBV12-4 and J is TRBJ2-7; perhaps TRBD1 as D (5 bases). The length of the CDR3 is 15 residues. Trimming took 2 bases from V and 2 from J, leaving 13 bases between them. Written as DNA, the CDR3 is TGTGCCAGCAGTTTAAGCCAGGGCGTTACCTACGAGCAGTACTTC. It translates to CASSLSQGVTYEQYF.

This clonotype was detected only a few times. The chain carries TRBV5-1 and TRBJ1-2; D ambiguous. Germline CDR1 SGHRS, CDR2 YFSETQ. Trimming took 5 bases from V and 0 from J, leaving 11 bases between them. CDR3 length: 14 residues. The CDR3 DNA reads as TGCGCCAGCAGGATCGGTTCTTCTAACTATGGCTACACCTTC. This encodes CASRIGSSNYGYTF.

The chain recombines TRBV3-1 with TRBJ2-7; 8 bases map to TRBD2. Germline V gives CDR1 LGHDT, CDR2 YNNKEL (reference sequence). The ends lost 1 base at V and 2 bases at J; junction bases unmatched: 4. The CDR3 covers 15 residues. CDR3 sequence: CASSQAAAGAYEQYF. The CDR3 DNA reads as TGTGCCAGCAGCCAAGCGGCAGCGGGGGCCTACGAGCAGTACTTC.

The chain recombines TRBV6-2 or TRBV6-3 with TRBJ1-4, with TRBD1 matching 7 bases. Germline V lookup: CDR1 MNHEY, CDR2 SVGEGT. CDR3 length: 13 residues. V lost 8 bases to trimming and J lost 4 bases; unmatched junction nucleotides: 4. The chain's CDR3 is CASRDSLNEKLFF. Written as DNA, the CDR3 is TGTGCCAGCCGGGACAGCCTTAATGAAAAACTGTTTTTT.

This chain joins TRBV9 and TRBJ2-1; D is possibly TRBD1 or TRBD2 (5 bases each). The CDR3 extends over 16 amino acids. Per the germline V gene, CDR1 is SGDLS and CDR2 is YYNGEE. Trimming stripped 3 bases from V and 4 bases from J, with 17 bases between. CDR3: CASSARDAMTYNEQFF. The CDR3 nucleotides are TGTGCCAGCAGCGCCAGGGACGCCATGACGTACAATGAGCAGTTCTTC.

This clonotype has only a few counts. V is TRBV14 and J is TRBJ2-1; 7 bases agree with TRBD2. Germline lookup yields CDR1 SGHDN and CDR2 FVKESK. After removal of 4 bases from V and 3 bases from J, the junction contained 12 bases not matched to a gene. The CDR3 extends over 17 amino acids. The CDR3 here is CASSPGGLSNVYNEQFF. In DNA, the CDR3 is TGTGCCAGCAGCCCGGGGGGACTCAGCAACGTCTACAATGAGCAGTTCTTC.

The chain employs TRBV9 and TRBJ1-5; weak D call: TRBD1 (5 bases). The CDR3 runs to 16 residues. Germline loops: CDR1 SGDLS, CDR2 YYNGEE. Trimming cost V 0 bases and J 2 bases, with 12 bases left between them. The CDR3 DNA reads as TGTGCCAGCAGCGTAGAGGCAGGGTACGGCAATCAGCCCCAGCATTTT. Its protein product is CASSVEAGYGNQPQHF.

The genes are TRBV6-2 or TRBV6-3 and TRBJ1-5, with D possibly being TRBD1 (5 bases). From germline, CDR1 is MNHEY and CDR2 SVGEGT. The CDR3 covers 15 residues. V gave up 4 bases and J gave up 4 bases, with 14 bases separating them. The CDR3 DNA reads as TGTGCCAGCAGTTTACCTGTGGGGACTAATCAGCCCCAGCATTTT. Encoded protein: CASSLPVGTNQPQHF.

Many counts were recorded for this clonotype. V is TRBV5-1 and J is TRBJ2-7, with D possibly TRBD1 on 5 matching bases. The germline gives CDR1 SGHRS, CDR2 YFSETQ. With 0 bases removed from V and 0 bases from J, the gap between germline ends came to 7 bases. The CDR3 loop spans 14 amino acids. CDR3 nucleotides: TGCGCCAGCAGCTTGGCCACAGGCTCCTACGAGCAGTACTTC. Encoded protein: CASSLATGSYEQYF.

This clonotype occurred a few times. This chain links TRBV10-3 with TRBJ2-3; a possible D gene is TRBD2 (5 bases). The CDR3 loop spans 16 amino acids. Per germline, CDR1 ENHRY and CDR2 SYGVKD. With 3 bases removed from V and 1 base from J, the gap between germline ends came to 14 bases. CDR3 in DNA: TGTGCCATCAGTGACGGTGGGAGCGGCGGCACAGATACGCAGTATTTT. This gives the protein CAISDGGSGGTDTQYF.

J is TRBJ2-7 and V is TRBV7-9; D not certain. The CDR3 sequence is 14 residues long. Per germline, CDR1 SEHNR and CDR2 FQNEAQ (reference sequence). The germline V and J ends were trimmed by 0 bases and 3 bases, with 9 bases remaining between them. CDR3 DNA sequence: TGTGCCAGCAGCTTAGCCCCGGAAGACTACGAGCAGTACTTC. Its protein is CASSLAPEDYEQYF.

This clonotype came up a few times. Written as DNA, the CDR3 is TGTGCCAGCAGCGTCTCAGCAACTAATGAAAAACTGTTTTTT. Its translation: CASSVSATNEKLFF. The gene calls are TRBV9 and TRBJ1-4, with D unclear. Trimming removed 2 bases from V and 0 bases from J, with 5 bases in between. The CDR3 contains 14 residues. Germline CDR1 is SGDLS and CDR2 is YYNGEE.

The V and J genes are TRBV19 and TRBJ1-5; D not certain. Trimming took off 3 bases at V and 2 bases at J, with 11 bases between the two ends. The CDR3 runs to 15 residues. CDR1 LNHDA and CDR2 SQIVND come from the germline V gene (reference sequence). Here the CDR3 reads CASSITVGGNQPQHF. CDR3 DNA sequence: TGTGCCAGTAGTATCACGGTCGGGGGCAATCAGCCCCAGCATTTT.

CDR3 sequence (DNA): TGTGCCAGCATGAGGAACACTGAAGCTTTCTTT. This codes for CASMRNTEAFF. This rearrangement joins TRBV2 to TRBJ1-1, with D hard to call. The V and J ends lost 7 bases and 1 base respectively, with 4 bases between them. The CDR3 runs 11 residues. Germline V lookup: CDR1 SNHLY, CDR2 FYNNEI.

The chain joins TRBV19 to TRBJ1-2; the match to TRBD1 covers 10 bases. The CDR3 spans 16 residues. Germline V CDR1 and CDR2: LNHDA, SQIVND (reference sequence). V shed 4 bases, J shed 2 bases, and the junction held 7 bases outside the gene matches. The CDR3 protein is CASSTTGGASNYGYTF. The CDR3, as DNA: TGTGCCAGTAGTACGACAGGGGGCGCGTCCAACTATGGCTACACCTTC.

This chain connects TRBV7-9 to TRBJ2-3; D is possibly TRBD1 or TRBD2 (5 bases each). Germline-derived CDR1 and CDR2 are SEHNR and FQNEAQ (reference sequence). This CDR3 has 16 residues. Trimming took off 7 bases at V and 1 base at J, with 18 bases between the two ends. CDR3 loop: CASTSGPKTGTDTQYF. CDR3 nucleotides: TGTGCCAGCACCTCGGGACCCAAAACCGGCACAGATACGCAGTATTTT.

This clonotype has more than one count but fewer than ten. The V call is TRBV9, the J call TRBJ2-7; a possible D gene is TRBD2 (5 bases). CDR1 and CDR2 (germline): SGDLS, YYNGEE. V dropped 7 bases and J dropped 1 base, with 9 bases sitting between them. The CDR3 loop spans 12 amino acids. The CDR3 nucleotides read TGTGCCAGCGGAGAGGGATCCTACGAGCAGTACTTC. This translates into CASGEGSYEQYF.

This clonotype was detected only a few times. The genes are TRBV6-5 and TRBJ2-1, with D perhaps TRBD1 (6 bases). The CDR3 has 17 residues. The germline V gene encodes CDR1 MNHEY and CDR2 SVGAGI. The V and J ends lost 2 bases and 8 bases respectively, with 22 bases between them. The CDR3 protein is CASSYIARTTGGHEQFF. In DNA form, the CDR3 reads TGTGCCAGCAGTTACATCGCCCGGACGACAGGTGGCCATGAGCAGTTCTTC.

The J gene is TRBJ2-2, the V gene TRBV12-3 or TRBV12-4; 9 bases are shared with TRBD1. The CDR3 has 16 amino acids. The J segment lost 4 bases and the V segment lost 6 bases, leaving 9 bases of the junction unmatched. The CDR3 nucleotides are TGTGCCAGCAGCGTACAGGGGGCCCTTGTCACCGGGGAGCTGTTTTTT. It encodes CASSVQGALVTGELFF.

The V call is TRBV6-4, the J call TRBJ1-2, with no clear D. The germline CDR1 and CDR2 sequences are MRHNA and SNTAGT. This CDR3 region has 14 residues. Trimming removed 4 bases at V and 6 bases at J, with 15 bases between. In DNA, the CDR3 is TGTGCCAGCAGTGCAGGCAGGCTTTCCGATGGCTACACCTTC. Amino acid sequence: CASSAGRLSDGYTF.

This clonotype occurred a few times. The CDR3: CAWGAEFEAFF. The CDR3 DNA reads TGTGCCTGGGGGGCGGAGTTCGAAGCTTTCTTT. The V call is TRBV30, the J call TRBJ1-1; maybe TRBD1 (5 bases). The germline CDR1 and CDR2 sequences are GTSNPN and SVGIG (reference sequence). V lost 5 bases to trimming and J lost 8 bases, with 12 bases between them. This CDR3 comprises 11 residues.